This TCR beta chain emerged from a study of blood T cell repertoires in COVID-19. V dropped 11 bases and J dropped 4; count of bases not matched to a gene: 7. The CDR3 contains 13 residues. Germline V CDR1 and CDR2: MNHNY, SVGAGI (reference sequence). Source study methods: From reference gene primer amplification, estimates of nucleated cell counts were derived. TCRdb's copy holds only in-frame clones and misses some; the assay was immunoSEQ multiplex PCR. V and J calls plus clone size are reproduced from that table; the DNA served to infer D and trimming. The sample carries approximately 85,000 clones, over 75% recorded once.

The sequenced material came from peripheral blood. This clonotype originated in a human donor in a cohort sampled during active COVID-19. The genes are TRBV6-6 and TRBJ1-1; 10 bases map to TRBD1. This CDR3 reads CAGDRGLGTEAFF. The CDR3, as DNA: TGTGCCGGGGACAGGGGTTTAGGCACTGAAGCTTTCTTT.